The rows below give T cell receptor beta chains drawn from one sample of a study of early T cells in non-severe SARS-CoV-2 infection. One entry per CDR3 protein results from TCRdb running MiXCR on the 5' RACE reads. The table shows around 57,000 distinct CDR3 sequences, with about 8.2% occurring only once. Sequences were obtained from whole blood. The receptors stem from an adult who was a healthcare worker with PCR-confirmed SARS-CoV-2 infection or an uninfected control (not recorded which). Both conserved end residues are part of each CDR3. A D gene is named only where the DNA matches it firmly. The size of a clone is reported for some rows only, either as once, few or many, or as a class for expanded clones.

>NA|TRBJ2-3|TRBV24-1|TRBD1
CATSDPGTGSPDTQYF
TGTGCCACCAGTGATCCCGGGACAGGGTCCCCAGATACGCAGTATTTT
>many|TRBJ2-2|TRBV6-2/TRBV6-3|TRBD2
CASSRLAGATGELFF
TGTGCCAGCAGCCGACTAGCGGGAGCGACCGGGGAGCTGTTTTTT
>few|TRBJ2-7|TRBV29-1|TRBD2
CSVLRAGAYEQYF
TGCAGCGTTCTCAGAGCGGGGGCCTACGAGCAGTACTTC
>many|TRBJ2-1|TRBV7-9|TRBD2
CASSLGLGIYNEQFF
TGTGCCAGCAGCTTGGGACTAGGTATTTACAATGAGCAGTTCTTC
>many|TRBJ2-7|TRBV7-9|NA
CASSLDWPEVGEQYF
TGTGCCAGCAGCTTAGACTGGCCCGAAGTGGGAGAGCAGTACTTC
>many|TRBJ1-3|TRBV4-1|NA
CASSQDLGDHTIYF
TGCGCCAGCAGCCAAGATCTGGGTGACCACACCATATATTTT
>many|TRBJ1-2|TRBV27|NA
CASSLRGAGYGYTF
TGTGCCAGCAGTTTACGGGGCGCCGGCTATGGCTACACCTTC
>NA|TRBJ1-1|TRBV9|NA
CASSLFEAGMNTEAFF
TGTGCCAGCAGCCTCTTTGAGGCCGGCATGAACACTGAAGCTTTCTTT
>NA|TRBJ2-2|TRBV30|TRBD2
CACLERDIDTGELFF
TGTGCCTGTCTAGAGCGGGATATCGACACCGGGGAGCTGTTTTTT
>NA|TRBJ2-1|TRBV30|TRBD2
CAWSIGLAGLNEQFF
TGTGCCTGGAGTATAGGACTAGCGGGCCTGAATGAGCAGTTCTTC
>NA|TRBJ2-1|TRBV2|TRBD2
CAISKGGLAGGEQFF
TGTGCCATCAGCAAAGGGGGGCTAGCGGGAGGTGAGCAGTTCTTC
>NA|TRBJ2-1|TRBV24-1|TRBD1
CATSDTSTGPNEQFF
TGTGCCACCAGTGACACGTCGACAGGGCCAAATGAGCAGTTCTTC
>NA|TRBJ1-2|TRBV11-1|NA
CASSPVAGTIKANYGYTF
TGTGCCAGCAGCCCAGTCGCCGGGACAATAAAAGCTAACTATGGCTACACCTTC
>NA|TRBJ2-1|TRBV5-4|NA
CASSLSGNEQFF
TGTGCCAGCAGCTTGTCAGGGAATGAGCAGTTCTTC
>few|TRBJ1-2|TRBV10-3|NA
CAISDSTGYGYTF
TGTGCCATCAGTGATTCGACGGGCTATGGCTACACCTTC
>NA|TRBJ1-5|TRBV12-3/TRBV12-4|NA
CASRRTENQPQHF
TGTGCCAGCAGGAGGACAGAGAATCAGCCCCAGCATTTT
>NA|TRBJ2-7|TRBV2|NA
CASTRVGYEQYF
TGTGCCAGCACCAGGGTGGGTTACGAGCAGTACTTC
>few|TRBJ1-6|TRBV3-1|NA
CASSDGRDYNSPLHF
TGTGCCAGCAGTGATGGACGGGACTATAATTCACCCCTCCACTTT
>many|TRBJ2-7|TRBV7-9|NA
CASSEGRPVEQYF
TGTGCCAGCAGCGAGGGCCGGCCAGTCGAGCAGTACTTC
>many|TRBJ1-1|TRBV5-1|TRBD1
CASSPGGTGTSNTEAFF
TGCGCCAGCAGCCCTGGGGGGACAGGGACTTCTAACACTGAAGCTTTCTTT
>NA|TRBJ1-1|TRBV6-6|TRBD1
CASSNGQGMNTEAFF
TGTGCCAGCAGTAACGGACAGGGCATGAACACTGAAGCTTTCTTT
>NA|TRBJ2-7|TRBV7-2|NA
CASSLESGQRSYEQYF
TGTGCCAGCAGCTTAGAGTCCGGACAGAGATCCTACGAGCAGTACTTC
>NA|TRBJ1-1|TRBV30|TRBD1
CAWSPPGQGDTEAFF
TGTGCCTGGAGTCCCCCGGGGCAGGGGGACACTGAAGCTTTCTTT
>NA|TRBJ2-3|TRBV15|TRBD2
CATSGGLAGFFSTDTQYF
TGTGCCACCAGTGGGGGACTAGCGGGGTTCTTCTCCACAGATACGCAGTATTTT
>few|TRBJ2-5|TRBV7-9|NA
CASSLYRETQYF
TGTGCCAGCAGCTTATATCGGGAGACCCAGTACTTC